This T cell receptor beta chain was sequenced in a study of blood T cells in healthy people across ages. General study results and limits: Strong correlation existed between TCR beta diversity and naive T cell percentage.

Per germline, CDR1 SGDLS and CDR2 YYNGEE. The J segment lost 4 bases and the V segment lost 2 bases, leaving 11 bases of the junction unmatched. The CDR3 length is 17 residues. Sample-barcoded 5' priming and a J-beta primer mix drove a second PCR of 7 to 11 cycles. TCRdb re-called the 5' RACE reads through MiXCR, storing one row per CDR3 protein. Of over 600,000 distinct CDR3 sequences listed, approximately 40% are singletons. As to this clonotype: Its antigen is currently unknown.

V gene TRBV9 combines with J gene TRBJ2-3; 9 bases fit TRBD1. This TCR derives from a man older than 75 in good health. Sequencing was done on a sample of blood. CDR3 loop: CASSVASGQGIPDTQYF. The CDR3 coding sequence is TGTGCCAGCAGCGTCGCCTCCGGACAGGGGATACCAGATACGCAGTATTTT.